Following are 23 T cell receptor beta chains from one sample sequenced in a study of radiotherapy plus CTLA-4 blockade in lung cancer. Assay: immunoSEQ multiplex PCR; the TCRdb copy retains only in-frame clones and omits some. The repertoire holds some 110,000 clones, with about 83% as singletons. The sequencing here drew on peripheral blood, taken from a patient treated with radiotherapy plus ipilimumab. The source of these receptors is a human donor with non-small cell lung cancer who had a partial response to radiotherapy plus ipilimumab.

The chain links TRBV11-3 to TRBJ1-1, with TRBD1 matching over 9 bases. CDR3 length: 13 amino acids. The V and J ends lost 3 bases and 4 bases, in that order; junction bases with no gene match: 0. CDR1 and CDR2 (germline): SGHNT, YENEEA. The CDR3 DNA reads as TGTGCCAGCAGCTTGACAGGGGGCACTGAAGCTTTCTTT. It yields the protein CASSLTGGTEAFF.

This clone has a handful of counts. The chain combines TRBV18 with TRBJ1-2; D unclear. CDR1 and CDR2 from the germline V gene are KGHSH and LQKENI. This CDR3 spans 14 amino acids. The V and J ends lost 1 base and 6 bases respectively, with 12 bases between them. In nucleotides, the CDR3 is TGTGCCAGCTCACCACTCAGCAGGTATGATGGCTACACCTTC. It translates to CASSPLSRYDGYTF.

The rearrangement joins TRBV11-2 to TRBJ2-1; TRBD2 aligns across 10 bases. After removal of 7 bases from V and 10 bases from J, the junction contained 19 bases not matched to a gene. In germline, CDR1 is SGHAT, CDR2 FQNNGV. The length of the CDR3 is 17 residues. The CDR3 is CASTLRRLAGVEGEQFF. DNA for the CDR3: TGTGCCAGCACCCTCCGGCGGCTAGCGGGAGTGGAAGGAGAGCAGTTCTTC.

V gene TRBV6-5 combines with J gene TRBJ1-1; perhaps TRBD1 as D (5 bases). Trimming stripped 8 bases from V and 6 bases from J, with 10 bases between. This CDR3 is 11 amino acids long. Germline CDR1 reads MNHEY; CDR2 reads SVGAGI. The CDR3 sequence is CASFRQPEAFF. CDR3 in DNA: TGTGCCAGCTTCCGACAGCCTGAAGCTTTCTTT.

This clone appeared a few times. The chain couples TRBV7-7 to TRBJ2-1; TRBD1 agrees at 8 bases. CDR1 SSHAT and CDR2 FNYEAQ come from the germline V gene (reference sequence). Losses at the gene ends were 5 bases for V and 4 bases for J; bases not matched to a gene: 4. The CDR3 is 14 amino acids. The CDR3 protein is CASSPRTGYNEQFF. The CDR3 DNA reads TGTGCCAGCAGCCCACGGACAGGGTACAATGAGCAGTTCTTC. The full variable domain, with the rest looked up from reference TRBV7-7 and TRBJ2-1, is GAGVSQSPRYKVTKRGQDVTLRCDPISSHATLYWYQQALGQGPEFLTYFNYEAQPDKSGLPSDRFSAERPEGSISTLTIQRTEQRDSAMYRCASSPRTGYNEQFFGPGTRLTVL.

The V and J genes are TRBV7-8 and TRBJ2-5; 8 positions agree with TRBD2. Per germline, CDR1 SGHVS and CDR2 FQNEAQ. There are 15 residues in the CDR3. V was clipped by 0 bases and J by 4 bases; unmatched bases: 4. The CDR3 DNA is TGTGCCAGCAGCTTAGCGGTAACTAGCGGAGAGACCCAGTACTTC. Its translation: CASSLAVTSGETQYF.

The chain uses TRBV18 and TRBJ2-1; 9 bases are shared with TRBD2. CDR3 length: 16 amino acids. The germline gives CDR1 KGHSH, CDR2 LQKENI. The ends lost 3 bases at V and 9 bases at J; junction bases unmatched: 12. CDR3 nucleotides: TGTGCCAGCTCACCCCATAGCGGGAGAGATGGGGGTGAGCAGTTCTTC. Encoded protein: CASSPHSGRDGGEQFF.

The chain has TRBV2 and TRBJ2-3; 7 bases map to TRBD2. The germline V gene encodes CDR1 SNHLY and CDR2 FYNNEI. The CDR3 totals 14 residues. The CDR3 DNA sequence: TGTGCGGACTTGATGGGAGGGCCGACAGATACGCAGTATTTT. Its protein is CADLMGGPTDTQYF.

The V gene is TRBV7-3, the J gene TRBJ2-1; TRBD2 matches 7 bases. The junction had 4 bases not matched to a gene; V was cut back by 4 bases and J by 10 bases. The germline V gene encodes CDR1 SGHTA and CDR2 FQGTGA. The CDR3 has 12 amino acids. The CDR3 DNA reads as TGTGCCAGCAGCTCTTCGACTAGCGAGCAGTTCTTC. As protein: CASSSSTSEQFF.

CDR3 nucleotides: TGCGCCAGCAGCCAAGAAGAACAGGGGAACACTGAAGCTTTCTTT. Its translation is CASSQEEQGNTEAFF. V usage is TRBV4-1 and J usage is TRBJ1-1; the D gene is possibly TRBD1 (6 bases). V lost 0 bases and J 1 base, leaving 9 bases between the germline ends. There are 15 residues in the CDR3. The germline V gene has CDR1 MGHRA and CDR2 YSYEKL.

V and J are TRBV19 and TRBJ2-1; 8 positions match TRBD2. V shed 11 bases, J shed 4 bases, and the junction held 7 bases outside the gene matches. Germline V CDR1 and CDR2: LNHDA, SQIVND (reference sequence). The CDR3 extends over 13 amino acids. The chain's CDR3 is CAVSGSPYNEQFF. Here the CDR3 DNA reads TGTGCCGTAAGCGGGAGCCCTTACAATGAGCAGTTCTTC.

This chain joins TRBV7-6 and TRBJ2-1, with 14 positions matching TRBD2. Trimming at V came to 5 bases and at J to 9 bases, leaving 18 bases not matched to a gene. CDR1 and CDR2 (germline): SGHVS, FNYEAQ. CDR3 size: 19 residues. The CDR3 bases are TGTGCCAGCAGCCTACGGACAGGGGTGGGACTAGCGGGAGTCGGTGAGCAGTTCTTC. Protein: CASSLRTGVGLAGVGEQFF.

The chain is built from TRBV5-1 and TRBJ1-3; 9 bases line up with TRBD1. The CDR3 loop spans 14 amino acids. J gave up 3 bases and V 4 bases, and 2 bases lay outside the gene matches. The germline gives CDR1 SGHRS, CDR2 YFSETQ. This CDR3 is CASSRTGDGNTIYF. CDR3 coding DNA: TGCGCCAGCAGCAGGACAGGGGATGGAAACACCATATATTTT.

CDR3 DNA: TGTGCCAGCAGTCAACGGGGGGGCGCAGAGACCCAGTACTTC. Residues: CASSQRGGAETQYF. This chain joins TRBV28 and TRBJ2-5; TRBD2 matches at 8 bases. V shed 5 bases, J shed 4 bases, and the junction held 6 bases outside the gene matches. Germline CDR1 is MDHEN and CDR2 is SYDVKM. The CDR3 has 14 amino acids.

As regards this clone: Other DNA sequences within the sample encode an identical CDR3. The J gene is TRBJ2-2, the V gene TRBV7-8, with 13 bases that match TRBD2. Germline loops: CDR1 SGHVS, CDR2 FQNEAQ. CDR3 length: 17 amino acids. Trimming removed 5 bases from V and 1 base from J; junction bases left unmatched: 4. The CDR3 coding sequence is TGTGCCAGCAGCCCACGGACTAGCGGGAGGAACACCGGGGAGCTGTTTTTT. Translating gives CASSPRTSGRNTGELFF.

The rearrangement joins TRBV7-3 to TRBJ1-5, with 8 positions matching TRBD1. Trimming took 1 base from V and 5 from J; bases not matched to a gene: 4. The CDR3 is 15 amino acids. CDR1 is SGHTA and CDR2 is FQGTGA in the germline V gene. CDR3 in amino acids: CASSLKDRVDQPQHF. DNA of the CDR3: TGTGCCAGCAGCTTAAAGGACAGGGTGGATCAGCCCCAGCATTTT.

The gene calls are TRBV15 and TRBJ2-1; the match to TRBD1 covers 8 bases. The CDR3 loop spans 15 amino acids. The J segment lost 1 base and the V segment lost 5 bases, leaving 4 bases of the junction unmatched. Germline CDR1 reads LNHNV; CDR2 reads YYDKDF (reference sequence). The CDR3 loop is CATSRDRISYNEQFF. CDR3 coding DNA: TGTGCCACCAGCCGGGACAGGATTTCCTACAATGAGCAGTTCTTC.

The V gene is TRBV7-9, the J gene TRBJ2-7; the match to TRBD1 covers 7 bases. Germline V CDR1 and CDR2: SEHNR, FQNEAQ (reference sequence). The trim removed 5 bases at V and 0 bases at J, leaving 4 bases unmatched. This CDR3 spans 14 amino acids. DNA of the CDR3: TGTGCCAGCAGCCCGGACAGGTTCTCCTACGAGCAGTACTTC. This codes for CASSPDRFSYEQYF.

On this clone: An end of the junction differs from the germline gene, which may be a read error. CDR3 loop: CASGLGGLLSAQHF. The CDR3 DNA sequence: TGTGCCAGCGGCTTAGGTGGCCTCTTATCAGCCCAGCATTTT. The genes are TRBV7-2 and TRBJ1-5; D remains ambiguous. Germline V gives CDR1 SGHTA, CDR2 FQGNSA. This CDR3 spans 14 amino acids.

The J gene is TRBJ2-1, the V gene TRBV27; D uncertain. CDR3 length: 12 amino acids. Per germline, CDR1 MNHEY and CDR2 SMNVEV (reference sequence). The V end was cut by 3 bases, the J end by 5 bases, with 5 bases between. CDR3 in amino acids: CASSFYHNEQFF. The CDR3 coding sequence is TGTGCCAGCAGTTTCTATCACAATGAGCAGTTCTTC.

The chain joins TRBV5-1 to TRBJ2-7, with TRBD1 matching over 7 bases. V was pared by 2 bases and J by 1 base, with 3 bases of the junction left unmatched. Germline-derived CDR1 and CDR2 are SGHRS and YFSETQ. This CDR3 has 14 amino acids. For the CDR3, the DNA is TGCGCCAGCAGCTTACAGGGGCCTTCCTACGAGCAGTACTTC. Protein sequence: CASSLQGPSYEQYF.

The V call is TRBV5-6, the J call TRBJ2-2; D is uncertain. The CDR3 spans 15 residues. Germline V gene sequence: CDR1 SGHDT, CDR2 YYEEEE. The V gene lost 4 bases and the J gene lost 1 base, with 11 bases spanning the gap. CDR3 DNA: TGTGCCAGCAGCCCCGATACATGGAACACCGGGGAGCTGTTTTTT. The encoded protein is CASSPDTWNTGELFF.

The chain combines TRBV13 with TRBJ1-1; D is perhaps TRBD1 (5 bases). Germline V gene data show CDR1 as PRHDT and CDR2 as FYEKMQ (reference sequence). The V end was cut by 1 base, the J end by 1 base, with 10 bases between. This CDR3 spans 15 amino acids. The CDR3 is CASSLEGRRNTEAFF. The CDR3 DNA follows: TGTGCCAGCAGCTTAGAGGGGCGCCGGAACACTGAAGCTTTCTTT.